The sequence of this T cell receptor (beta chain) was determined in a study of CD8 T cells in Susac syndrome. Study in general: When blood was collected, patients with Susac syndrome were therapy-naive, were taking corticosteroids, or were receiving intravenous immunoglobulin alone. Study outcomes and limitations: As acknowledged by the study, its TCR sequencing and HLA analysis included a relatively small number of individuals.

With respect to this clonotype: Its antigen is unknown.

The CDR3 length is 17 residues. Trimming removed 5 bases from V and 7 bases from J; junction bases left unmatched: 12. An input of about 0.45 to 1 ug of RNA was subjected to reverse transcription using random hexamers. The CDR3 of TCR beta was amplified by immunoSEQ multiplex PCR across 54 Vbeta and 13 Jbeta. TCRdb recomputed calls from the immunoSEQ multiplex PCR reads with MiXCR, one row per CDR3 protein. This table holds 150,000 or so distinct CDR3 sequences, more than 85% found once. This sequence originates from a human donor with Susac syndrome. Sequences were obtained from CD4+ T cells from PBMCs. This chain uses TRBV12-3 or TRBV12-4 with TRBJ2-1; TRBD1 agrees at 12 bases. The CDR3 nucleotides read TGTGCCAGCAGTCCAGGATCCGGGACAGGGGGCCGTAATGAGCAGTTCTTC. It yields the protein CASSPGSGTGGRNEQFF.